The clone carrying this T cell receptor beta chain turned up a few times. What it binds is not known. The data belong to a study of early T cells in non-severe SARS-CoV-2 infection. TCRdb redid the calling of the 5' RACE reads with MiXCR, one entry per CDR3 protein. This table has over 80,000 distinct CDR3 sequences, approximately 12% appearing once. Whole-study findings and limits: VDJdb-based matching was biased toward anti-spike CD8 responses and missed private and CD4 specificities.

The material was whole blood, obtained at baseline. This sequence was found in an adult who was a healthcare worker with PCR-confirmed SARS-CoV-2 infection or an uninfected control (not recorded which).

Written as DNA, the CDR3 is TGTGCCAGCAGTGCTCGTCCGACCGAGAACTATGGCTACACCTTC. Its translation is CASSARPTENYGYTF. The V gene is TRBV2, the J gene TRBJ1-2; no firm D call. V shed 4 bases and J shed 2 bases, with 14 bases lying between them. CDR1 is SNHLY, CDR2 FYNNEI, per germline. The CDR3 has 15 residues. Full variable domain (remainder filled in from reference TRBV2 and TRBJ1-2): EPEVTQTPSHQVTQMGQEVILRCVPISNHLYFYWYRQILGQKVEFLVSFYNNEISEKSEIFDDQFSVERPDGSNFTLKIRSTKLEDSAMYFCASSARPTENYGYTFGSGTRLTVV.